This T cell receptor (beta chain) was profiled in a study of T cells expressing NK-cell markers. TCRdb reprocessed the 5' RACE reads and stores each CDR3 protein as one record, lacking DNA. This repertoire includes 300,000 to 500,000 distinct CDR3 sequences. Germline V lookup: CDR1 MNHNY, CDR2 SVGAGI (reference sequence). This CDR3 is built from 16 residues. The TCR originated in a woman in her 50s in good health. The sample consisted of blood T cells: a sorted CD56 or NKG2C T cell subset, CD4+ or CD8+ T cells, or bulk PBMC T cells (not recorded which). J is TRBJ1-4 and V is TRBV6-6; lacking DNA, the TRBD1 call made by TCRdb goes unchecked. The CDR3 loop is CASSYSEGTRNEKLFF.